This T cell receptor beta chain was documented in a study of cytotoxic CD8 clonotypes in ibrutinib-treated CLL (dated by TCRdb to about 2021). Background on the whole study: The cohort was composed of approximately 11 relapsed/refractory and 15 treatment-naive patients; IGHV unmutated status was identified in roughly 18 patients. Partial responses were observed in about 24 patients and complete responses in 2; after a median follow-up of roughly 62 months, remission was maintained in 14 patients and progression was observed in 12. The response samples were drawn at a median of approximately 11 months into treatment, with a range of about 6 to 36 months. On average, each sample had roughly 250,000 productive templates and roughly 95,000 productive rearrangements. Of the 85 to 90 participants in the trial, 20 to 30 had longitudinal samples available. Cryopreserved peripheral blood mononuclear cells were obtained prior to treatment, at the time of response, and at either disease progression or sustained remission. All remission and progressive disease samples were collected while patients were still receiving ibrutinib.

The time point tag for this specimen amounts to: roughly 2 years on ibrutinib. Around 2 micrograms of genomic DNA were extracted from cryopreserved PBMCs for TCR beta library preparation. Longitudinal blood samples from CLL patients receiving ibrutinib monotherapy were subjected to high-throughput TCR beta sequencing. Patients were enrolled in a phase 2 open-label single-center ibrutinib monotherapy trial. The junction shows trimming of 5 bases on V and 13 bases on J, plus 13 bases between the germline ends. The germline V gene sets CDR1 to SGHDT and CDR2 to YYEEEE. The CDR3 contains 11 residues, cysteine and phenylalanine counted. This entry keeps only the CDR3 DNA: 33 bases, framed from base 1. On a MiSeq, deep resolution sequencing aimed for a depth between 1 in 1 million and 1 in 200,000 T cells, with each clonotype covered 10x on average. The immunoSEQ hsTCRB Kit was used to generate the TCR beta libraries. Under the source paper's analysis protocol: ImmunoSEQ Data Assistant and ImmunoSEQ Analyzer were used for data analysis, and V, D and J genes were assigned according to IMGT definitions. Clonality was computed as one minus normalized Shannon entropy of productive rearrangement frequencies, ranging from 0 to 1. Only overrepresented clonotypes making up at least 0.05% of the repertoire of each patient were included in the public clonotype analysis. Roughly 13 repertoires from age-matched healthy donors, obtained from immuneACCESS, served as clonality controls. TCRdb's version of the immuneACCESS table is confined to in-frame rearrangements and falls short of the full clone set. An unresolved V gene accounts for under half of the shortfall where checked; the remainder is of unknown origin. From that table come the V and J calls and clone size; the DNA was used to work out D and trimming. Here the sample has about 92,000 clones; 70% to 80% occur a single time. Approximately 23% of the sample comes from the top ten.

With respect to this clone: Its binding antigen is unknown. No much larger clonotype is one base removed from it; base qualities were not supplied.

Overall study outcomes, separate from this receptor: Baseline clonality exceeded that of age-matched healthy donors and correlated strongly with circulating CD8+ T-cell counts. Clonality rose at ibrutinib response, remained stable during sustained remission, and dropped back toward baseline at progression. Public clonotypes were found to be uncommon and were observed to contract or remain stable during treatment; the increase in clonality was shown to reflect expansion of private clonotypes at ibrutinib response. Sampling times were not matched between sustained-remission and progressing patients, and lymph node repertoires were not studied.

Rearrangement joined TRBV5-6 to TRBJ2-1; the D gene could be either TRBD1 or TRBD2, each agreeing at 5 bases. The source of this sequence is a human donor with chronic lymphocytic leukemia. This specimen consisted of PBMCs, obtained after 24 months of ibrutinib treatment. The nucleotides are TGTGCCAGCAGGGGGACGGGATCCCAGTTCTTC. The encoded protein is CASRGTGSQFF.